A single sample is the source of the 15 T cell receptor beta chains below, sequenced in a study of Tregs in tolerant kidney transplant recipients. Some clones are missing from TCRdb's copy, which holds only in-frame ones; the method was immunoSEQ multiplex PCR. The repertoire holds more than 90,000 clones, with 92% as singletons. Sequenced: CD4+ T cells from blood. All receptors derive from a human donor in good health.

This clone was detected a few times. V usage is TRBV6-1 and J usage is TRBJ1-6; possibly TRBD1 for D (5 bases). The CDR3 runs 17 residues. The V end lost 4 bases, the J end lost 0 bases, and 13 bases lay between the germline ends. Germline V gives CDR1 MNHNS, CDR2 SASEGT. CDR3 in amino acids: CASSVRDGSSYNSPLHF. In nucleotides, the CDR3 is TGTGCCAGCAGTGTCCGGGACGGGAGCTCCTATAATTCACCCCTCCACTTT.

This clone was counted a single time. The rearrangement uses TRBV5-6 and TRBJ1-2, with a tentative D call TRBD1 (6 bases). Trimming stripped 4 bases from V and 1 base from J, with 14 bases between. The germline gives CDR1 SGHDT, CDR2 YYEEEE. This CDR3 comprises 15 residues. CDR3 coding DNA: TGTGCCAGCAGCCCCCTCGGACAGAGTAACTATGGCTACACCTTC. It translates to CASSPLGQSNYGYTF.

The chain combines TRBV11-2 with TRBJ1-3; TRBD1 might be the D (5 bases). Germline values: CDR1 SGHAT, CDR2 FQNNGV. V shed 5 bases and J shed 0 bases, with 11 bases lying between them. The CDR3 contains 15 residues. CDR3 loop: CASSVGTSSGNTIYF. CDR3 DNA sequence: TGTGCCAGCAGCGTGGGGACTTCCTCTGGAAACACCATATATTTT.

The chain has TRBV2 and TRBJ2-7, with D maybe TRBD2 (7 bases). Trimming took off 0 bases at V and 7 bases at J, with 10 bases between the two ends. CDR3 length equals 13 residues. Germline assignment: CDR1 SNHLY and CDR2 FYNNEI. CDR3 DNA: TGTGCCAGCAGTGAAGCGCGGGGGACAGAGCAGTACTTC. It specifies CASSEARGTEQYF.

This chain connects TRBV12-5 to TRBJ1-5, with a tentative D call TRBD1 (6 bases). The CDR3 length is 14 residues. Looked up from germline, CDR1 is LGHNT and CDR2 is FRNRAP. With 3 bases removed from V and 0 bases from J, the gap between germline ends came to 6 bases. As DNA, the CDR3 is TGTGCTAGTGGTTTAGGGGGTAGCAATCAGCCCCAGCATTTT. Amino acids: CASGLGGSNQPQHF. The full variable domain, its missing parts supplied by reference TRBV12-5 and TRBJ1-5, is DARVTQTPRHKVTEMGQEVTMRCQPILGHNTVFWYRQTMMQGLELLAYFRNRAPLDDSGMPKDRFSAEMPDATLATLKIQPSEPRDSAVYFCASGLGGSNQPQHFGDGTRLSIL.

The chain links TRBV6-8 to TRBJ2-2, with TRBD2 matching 11 bases. The ends lost 4 bases at V and 3 bases at J; junction bases unmatched: 4. CDR1 and CDR2 from the germline V gene are MNHGY and SAAAGT. The CDR3 loop spans 16 amino acids. This CDR3 is CASSLAGGPDTGELFF. The CDR3 coding sequence is TGTGCCAGCAGTTTAGCGGGAGGGCCAGACACCGGGGAGCTGTTTTTT.

The chain links TRBV5-4 to TRBJ2-7, with a weak D call TRBD1 (6 bases). The CDR3 is made up of 14 amino acids. Germline V CDR1 and CDR2: SGHNT, YYREEE (reference sequence). The germline V and J ends were trimmed by 4 bases and 3 bases, with 14 bases remaining between them. CDR3 in DNA: TGTGCCAGCAGCCGGGCAGGGGCGGACTACGAGCAGTACTTC. Its translation: CASSRAGADYEQYF.

J is TRBJ2-7 and V is TRBV30; D is unclear. Deletions cut 4 bases from V and 0 bases from J, with 7 bases between. This CDR3 is 12 amino acids long. Germline values: CDR1 GTSNPN, CDR2 SVGIG (reference sequence). CDR3 amino acids: CAWKGSSYEQYF. For the CDR3, the DNA is TGTGCCTGGAAGGGTAGCTCCTACGAGCAGTACTTC.

In DNA, the CDR3 is TGTGCCAGCAGTTATCTTTCGGGGGACGAGCAGTACTTC. Its protein is CASSYLSGDEQYF. The genes are TRBV11-3 and TRBJ2-7, with D possibly matching TRBD2 (6 bases). Germline CDR1 reads SGHNT; CDR2 reads YENEEA. V was clipped by 6 bases and J by 5 bases, with 14 bases between them. This CDR3 is 13 amino acids long.

The sample holds one count of this clone. The chain joins TRBV7-9 to TRBJ2-7, with a weak D call TRBD2 (5 bases). Germline values: CDR1 SEHNR, CDR2 FQNEAQ (reference sequence). The CDR3 has 14 amino acids. Between the trimmed V and J ends, which lost 1 base and 2 bases, there was a span of 9 bases. CDR3 loop: CASSLGTPPYEQYF. The DNA of the CDR3 is TGTGCCAGCAGCTTAGGGACTCCCCCCTACGAGCAGTACTTC.

The gene calls are TRBV19 and TRBJ1-4; D ambiguous. V lost 6 bases and J 6 bases, leaving 11 bases between the germline ends. The germline CDR1 and CDR2 sequences are LNHDA and SQIVND (reference sequence). CDR3 length equals 13 residues. The DNA for the CDR3 is TGTGCCAGTAGGTACGGTCCGGATGAAAAACTGTTTTTT. It codes for CASRYGPDEKLFF.

The chain links TRBV19 to TRBJ2-3; the match to TRBD2 covers 8 bases. The germline CDR1 and CDR2 sequences are LNHDA and SQIVND (reference sequence). The CDR3 extends over 16 amino acids. The V and J ends lost 5 bases and 5 bases, in that order; junction bases with no gene match: 12. CDR3 sequence reads: CASSAPRGRGGDTQYF. The DNA of the CDR3 is TGTGCCAGTAGTGCCCCGCGGGGCCGGGGGGGAGATACGCAGTATTTT.

The chain joins TRBV27 to TRBJ1-1; D unresolved. V dropped 7 bases and J dropped 6 bases, with 15 bases sitting between them. Germline CDR1 reads MNHEY; CDR2 reads SMNVEV (reference sequence). The CDR3 totals 13 residues. The CDR3 protein is CASMDDKPSEAFF. The CDR3 DNA follows: TGTGCCAGCATGGATGACAAGCCCTCTGAAGCTTTCTTT.

The chain employs TRBV10-2 and TRBJ1-2; no reliable D call. The germline V gene has CDR1 WSHSY and CDR2 SAAADI. Deletions cut 4 bases from V and 3 bases from J, with 12 bases between. This CDR3 has 14 amino acids. The CDR3 nucleotides read TGCGCCAGCAGTGCGGACGAGCTCTACTATGGCTACACCTTC. Its protein is CASSADELYYGYTF.

This rearrangement joins TRBV7-2 to TRBJ2-6; tentatively, D is TRBD1 (6 bases). Trimming left V 1 base short and J 2 bases short, with 15 bases between. CDR1 and CDR2 from the germline V gene are SGHTA and FQGNSA. CDR3 length: 18 amino acids. This CDR3 is CASSLGRGQTPGANVLTF. The CDR3 DNA follows: TGTGCCAGCAGCTTAGGACGAGGACAGACCCCTGGGGCCAACGTCCTGACTTTC.